This T cell receptor beta chain was retrieved from a study of vaccination effects on CD4 cells after COVID-19. Germline CDR1 reads SGHAT; CDR2 reads FQNNGV. V shed 1 base and J shed 3 bases, with 6 bases lying between them. CDR3 length: 13 amino acids. Produced via immunoSEQ multiplex PCR; TCRdb's table is partial and in-frame only. The sample holds around 55,000 clones, roughly 76% seen once. ViraFEST expansion of antigen-specific CD4+ T cells with viral peptide pools preceded sequencing. Following 10 days of culture, CD4+ T cells were isolated. Negative nucleocapsid antibody tests before and after vaccination confirmed no previous SARS-CoV-2 infection. Of note for this clone: The antigen is not known.

Specimen: CD4+ T cells from PBMCs cultured with SARS-CoV-2 spike peptides, collected before COVID-19 vaccination. The chain carries TRBV11-2 and TRBJ1-1; D remains ambiguous. This TCR was recovered from a human donor who received a COVID-19 vaccine. CDR3 amino acids: CASSLGLDTEAFF. Here the CDR3 DNA reads TGTGCCAGCAGCTTAGGATTGGACACTGAAGCTTTCTTT.